The clone carrying this T cell receptor beta chain has only one observation. This sample was included in a study of blood T cell repertoires in COVID-19. Looking at the study overall: Both acute and convalescent COVID-19 samples were obtained from the United States, Italy and Spain. T cells, B-cell-depleted T cells, or PBMCs supplied cDNA or gDNA.

The CDR3 runs 17 residues. Trimming cost V 5 bases and J 2 bases, with 21 bases left between them. Germline-derived CDR1 and CDR2 are SEHNR and FQNEAQ (reference sequence). Original data processing: It was from reference gene primer amplification that nucleated cell counts were estimated. TCRdb keeps only in-frame clones here, not all; method: immunoSEQ multiplex PCR. D and trimming were read from the DNA, whereas the V and J calls and clone size are those reported in that table. The sample consists of 70,000 to 85,000 clones, around four fifths of them appearing once. This chain links TRBV7-9 with TRBJ1-1; no definite D call. The source is an elderly man with active or convalescent COVID-19. The specimen was peripheral blood. The CDR3 DNA sequence: TGTGCCAGCAGCCCAGCGTCGGGGTCGGAGAAAAACACTGAAGCTTTCTTT. This gives the protein CASSPASGSEKNTEAFF.